The clone carrying this T cell receptor beta chain occurred once. Within the sample, other DNA sequences also encode this same CDR3. The record originates from a study of shared clonotypes between healthy human individuals. CDR1 LNHDA and CDR2 SQIVND come from the germline V gene (reference sequence). The CDR3 totals 11 residues. The ends were cut back, 6 bases at V and 4 bases at J, with 3 bases in the middle. The protocol was immunoSEQ multiplex PCR, while the TCRdb copy is restricted to in-frame clones and leaves out a portion. In the table there are about 460,000 clones, 77% of which are singletons.

This sequence was found in a woman aged 35 to 49 in good health. Some clones in this sample may be carry-over from other donors' samples. Sequencing was performed on PBMCs. The V and J genes are TRBV19 and TRBJ2-2; D is unresolved. CDR3 amino acids: CASRGTGELFF. CDR3 sequence (DNA): TGTGCCAGTAGGGGCACCGGGGAGCTGTTTTTT. The complete variable domain, with remaining parts taken from reference TRBV19 and TRBJ2-2, reads DGGITQSPKYLFRKEGQNVTLSCEQNLNHDAMYWYRQDPGQGLRLIYYSQIVNDFQKGDIAEGYSVSREKKESFPLTVTSAQKNPTAFYLCASRGTGELFFGEGSRLTVL.